The 31 T cell receptor beta chains listed next were all sequenced from one sample in a study of blood T cells in healthy people across ages. The second PCR ran roughly 7 to 12 cycles with a sample-barcoded 5' primer and J-beta primers. TCRdb re-called the 5' RACE reads through MiXCR, storing one row per CDR3 protein. The sample consists of about 1,500,000 distinct CDR3 sequences, approximately 40% of them appearing once. Material: blood. These receptors all come from a woman younger than 30 in good health.

The rearrangement joins TRBV20-1 to TRBJ2-7; D may be TRBD2 (5 bases). The germline V gene encodes CDR1 DFQATT and CDR2 SNEGSKA (reference sequence). The CDR3 spans 13 residues. V was cut by 3 bases and J by 7 bases, with 16 bases left in between. The CDR3 loop is CSASVMGSGEQYF. The CDR3 DNA sequence: TGCAGTGCTAGTGTAATGGGCTCGGGGGAGCAGTACTTC.

CDR3 in amino acids: CASSVGGGHNEQYF. In nucleotides, the CDR3 is TGTGCCAGCAGCGTAGGGGGAGGGCACAACGAGCAGTACTTC. The V call is TRBV9, the J call TRBJ2-5; 7 bases agree with TRBD2. The J call may not be correct, given that the DNA end is closer to TRBJ2-7. The germline V gene encodes CDR1 SGDLS and CDR2 YYNGEE. CDR3 size: 14 residues.

In its sample, this clonotype was seen a few times. V and J are TRBV6-5 and TRBJ1-2; 8 nucleotides line up with TRBD1. The CDR3 spans 15 residues. Trimming at V came to 0 bases and at J to 4 bases, leaving 4 bases not matched to a gene. The V gene's germline CDR1 is MNHEY and CDR2 SVGAGI. The CDR3 DNA sequence: TGTGCCAGCAGTTACTCGACAGGGGCGGGCTATGGCTACACCTTC. It translates to CASSYSTGAGYGYTF.

This clonotype was seen many times. This sequence joins TRBV2 and TRBJ2-1; TRBD2 matches at 12 bases. The trim removed 10 bases at V and 5 bases at J, leaving 9 bases unmatched. This CDR3 contains 15 residues. Germline CDR1 reads SNHLY; CDR2 reads FYNNEI. CDR3 region: CATSWTSGAHNEQFF. Written as DNA, the CDR3 is TGTGCCACTTCCTGGACTAGCGGGGCACACAATGAGCAGTTCTTC.

The chain employs TRBV2 and TRBJ2-4; TRBD2 might be the D (5 bases). The tail of the sequence fits TRBJ2-7 better, so the J call may be wrong. This CDR3 contains 14 residues. The germline CDR1 and CDR2 sequences are SNHLY and FYNNEI. CDR3 in amino acids: CASNRLFGAYEQYF. CDR3 coding DNA: TGTGCCAGCAATCGACTATTCGGGGCCTACGAGCAGTACTTC.

A remark on this clonotype: The CDR3 does not close with the conserved phenylalanine or tryptophan, likely indicating a read error. The DNA is omitted, as the CDR3 cannot be located on it reliably, and the CDR3 follows TCRdb's listing. The chain couples TRBV28 to TRBJ2-5; the table calls TRBD1, which could not be checked here. 16 amino acids form the CDR3, both terminal residues included. CDR1 and CDR2 (germline): MDHEN, SYDVKM. CDR3 residues: CASSLLAGGRGYTFGS.

This clonotype was seen a handful of times. V gene TRBV20-1 combines with J gene TRBJ2-7, with 11 bases identical to TRBD2. CDR3 length: 15 residues. CDR1 DFQATT and CDR2 SNEGSKA come from the germline V gene (reference sequence). V lost 5 bases, J lost 1 base, and 7 bases stayed unmatched. In DNA, the CDR3 is TGCAGTGCTTATCCCGGGACTAGCGGATCCTACGAGCAGTACTTC. Residues: CSAYPGTSGSYEQYF.

The chain joins TRBV5-1 to TRBJ2-1; 9 bases align to TRBD2. V lost 5 bases to trimming and J lost 2 bases; unmatched junction nucleotides: 5. The CDR3 totals 15 residues. The germline V gene encodes CDR1 SGHRS and CDR2 YFSETQ. CDR3 loop: CASRSTSGPYNEQFF. The CDR3 DNA reads TGCGCCAGCAGATCGACTAGCGGACCCTACAATGAGCAGTTCTTC.

This clonotype was seen a handful of times. J is TRBJ1-5 and V is TRBV12-3 or TRBV12-4; TRBD1 agrees at 8 bases. Losses at the gene ends were 5 bases for V and 0 bases for J; bases not matched to a gene: 9. The CDR3 has 17 amino acids. CDR3 residues: CASSLEGTGYSNQPQHF. CDR3 coding DNA: TGTGCCAGCAGTCTCGAAGGGACAGGATATAGCAATCAGCCCCAGCATTTT.

In this sample, this clonotype turned up a few times. This chain joins TRBV12-3 or TRBV12-4 and TRBJ1-5; a possible D gene is TRBD1 (6 bases). The CDR3 length is 15 residues. The V gene lost 3 bases and the J gene lost 6 bases, with 15 bases spanning the gap. The CDR3 reads CASSFSGAVGQPQHF. The CDR3, as DNA: TGTGCCAGCAGTTTTTCAGGGGCGGTAGGTCAGCCCCAGCATTTT.

This clonotype was detected a few times. The J gene is TRBJ2-1, the V gene TRBV6-2 or TRBV6-3; no clear D gene. Germline values: CDR1 MNHEY, CDR2 SVGEGT. This CDR3 is built from 13 residues. Trimming removed 4 bases at V and 7 bases at J, with 11 bases between. For the CDR3, the DNA is TGTGCCAGCAGTTTAGAAGTTGGAAATGAGCAGTTCTTC. Protein: CASSLEVGNEQFF.

This clonotype was found a few times. The chain uses TRBV2 and TRBJ1-5, with D possibly TRBD1 on 5 matching bases. The CDR3 extends over 12 amino acids. The germline CDR1 and CDR2 sequences are SNHLY and FYNNEI. The germline V and J ends were trimmed by 6 bases and 6 bases, with 9 bases remaining between them. CDR3 in DNA: TGTGCCAGCAGCGCCCAGGGTCAGCCCCAGCATTTT. Amino acids: CASSAQGQPQHF.

Only one count was recorded for this clonotype. The chain links TRBV14 to TRBJ2-4; D gene uncertain. The J call is uncertain, as TRBJ2-7 better fits the DNA end. The CDR3 contains 13 residues. Germline CDR1 reads SGHDN; CDR2 reads FVKESK. The CDR3 is CASSLRPRYEQYF. The DNA for the CDR3 is TGTGCCAGCAGCCTGAGGCCGCGGTACGAGCAGTACTTC.

V gene TRBV12-3 or TRBV12-4 combines with J gene TRBJ2-1; 8 nucleotides line up with TRBD2. The CDR3 spans 17 residues. J was trimmed by 10 bases and V by 5 bases; bases with no gene match: 19. CDR3 in amino acids: CASSTGGTNGRVREQFF. In DNA, the CDR3 is TGTGCCAGCAGTACTGGAGGGACTAACGGGAGGGTTAGGGAGCAGTTCTTC.

The chain recombines TRBV25-1 with TRBJ2-3, with TRBD2 matching over 9 bases. CDR3 size: 16 residues. The V gene's germline CDR1 is MGHDK and CDR2 SYGVNS. The trim removed 6 bases at V and 1 base at J, leaving 8 bases unmatched. The CDR3 is CASRMQAGGGTDTQYF. CDR3 bases: TGTGCCAGCAGGATGCAAGCGGGAGGAGGCACAGATACGCAGTATTTT.

This clonotype was picked up a small number of times. CDR3 sequence: CASSLVQGGYGYTF. The CDR3 nucleotides are TGTGCCAGCAGCTTGGTACAGGGTGGCTATGGCTACACCTTC. V is TRBV5-5 and J is TRBJ1-2; weak D call: TRBD1 (6 bases). Germline V CDR1 and CDR2: SGHKS, YYEKEE (reference sequence). CDR3 size: 14 residues. Trimming removed 0 bases from V and 4 bases from J, with 10 bases in between.

This clonotype was seen a few times. The CDR3 here is CASSLHRDDSPLHF. CDR3 coding DNA: TGTGCCAGCAGTTTACACAGGGATGACTCACCCCTCCACTTT. The rearrangement joins TRBV12-3 or TRBV12-4 to TRBJ1-6; a weak D match, TRBD1 (6 bases). The germline V and J ends were trimmed by 2 bases and 10 bases, with 12 bases remaining between them. There are 14 residues in the CDR3.

The chain couples TRBV28 to TRBJ2-5; weak D call: TRBD1 (6 bases). V gave up 7 bases and J gave up 2 bases, with 14 bases separating them. The CDR3 has 14 amino acids. Looked up from germline, CDR1 is MDHEN and CDR2 is SYDVKM. CDR3 DNA sequence: TGTGCCAGCACTCCAGGGGCGGTACAAGAGACCCAGTACTTC. It is translated as CASTPGAVQETQYF.

The chain links TRBV5-1 to TRBJ1-6; tentative D call: TRBD1 (5 bases). Germline V gene lookup returns CDR1 SGHRS and CDR2 YFSETQ. The CDR3 has 14 amino acids. V was trimmed by 3 bases and J by 10 bases, leaving 14 bases between them. The CDR3 DNA reads TGCGCCAGCAGCTGGGGGACCGCAGAATCACCCCTCCACTTT. Residues: CASSWGTAESPLHF.

The DNA of the CDR3 is TGCAGTGCTCCCCTCATAGGGAAAAACTATGGCTACACCTTC. This gives the protein CSAPLIGKNYGYTF. This chain links TRBV20-1 with TRBJ1-2; D is ambiguous. This CDR3 has 14 residues. Between the trimmed V and J ends, which lost 5 bases and 2 bases, there was a span of 15 bases. Germline V gene data show CDR1 as DFQATT and CDR2 as SNEGSKA (reference sequence).

About this clonotype itself: A much larger clone lies a single base off, so this may be a read error. This chain joins TRBV12-3 or TRBV12-4 and TRBJ2-7; 7 nucleotides line up with TRBD1. The CDR3 spans 12 residues. CDR3 sequence (DNA): TGTGCCAGCAGCACAGGGGCCTACGGGCAGTACTTC. This codes for CASSTGAYGQYF.

V gene TRBV14 combines with J gene TRBJ1-1; D is uncertain. From germline, CDR1 is SGHDN and CDR2 FVKESK. V lost 0 bases and J lost 11, with 16 bases in between. The CDR3 consists of 14 residues. CDR3 nucleotides: TGTGCCAGCAGCCAAGATCGGGTCGGACTAACTGCTTTCTTT. Its protein product is CASSQDRVGLTAFF.

In its sample, this clonotype was seen a few times. The V call is TRBV2, the J call TRBJ2-1; D gene ambiguous. This CDR3 comprises 13 residues. Germline CDR1 is SNHLY and CDR2 is FYNNEI. V was clipped by 9 bases and J by 7 bases, with 16 bases between them. The chain's CDR3 is CASSGNGLNEQFF. The CDR3 DNA reads as TGTGCCAGTTCCGGCAACGGGCTAAATGAGCAGTTCTTC. Combining the CDR3 with reference TRBV2 and TRBJ2-1 gives the whole variable domain EPEVTQTPSHQVTQMGQEVILRCVPISNHLYFYWYRQILGQKVEFLVSFYNNEISEKSEIFDDQFSVERPDGSNFTLKIRSTKLEDSAMYFCASSGNGLNEQFFGPGTRLTVL.

The chain links TRBV2 to TRBJ2-2; D remains unclear. CDR3 length equals 13 residues. Trimming pared 11 bases from V and 3 bases from J, leaving 13 bases between. Germline V lookup: CDR1 SNHLY, CDR2 FYNNEI. CDR3 sequence: CAGQEKHTGELFF. CDR3 DNA sequence: TGTGCCGGGCAAGAGAAGCACACCGGGGAGCTGTTTTTT. Combining the CDR3 with reference TRBV2 and TRBJ2-2 gives the whole variable domain EPEVTQTPSHQVTQMGQEVILRCVPISNHLYFYWYRQILGQKVEFLVSFYNNEISEKSEIFDDQFSVERPDGSNFTLKIRSTKLEDSAMYFCAGQEKHTGELFFGEGSRLTVL.

This clonotype was seen more than once but under ten times. The chain combines TRBV5-1 with TRBJ1-1; D call uncertain. The CDR3 is 15 residues long. Deletions cut 3 bases from V and 1 base from J, with 13 bases between. In germline, CDR1 is SGHRS, CDR2 YFSETQ. This CDR3 is CASSSFANQNTEAFF. CDR3 DNA: TGCGCCAGCAGCTCCTTCGCCAACCAGAACACTGAAGCTTTCTTT.

In this sample, this clonotype turned up a few times. The chain joins TRBV27 to TRBJ2-7; D may be TRBD1 (5 bases). The CDR3 runs 16 residues. Between the trimmed V and J ends, which lost 1 base and 3 bases, there was a span of 16 bases. Germline V lookup: CDR1 MNHEY, CDR2 SMNVEV (reference sequence). The CDR3 DNA sequence: TGTGCCAGCAGTTTATTTGGGTCAGGGCAAAACTACGAGCAGTACTTC. Protein sequence: CASSLFGSGQNYEQYF.

The chain combines TRBV29-1 with TRBJ1-4, with TRBD1 matching over 8 bases. V lost 7 bases and J lost 8; bases outside the gene matches: 6. The V gene's germline CDR1 is SQVTM and CDR2 ANQGSEA. The CDR3 is 12 amino acids. The CDR3 reads CSAQGAGEKLFF. The CDR3 coding sequence is TGCAGCGCTCAGGGGGCAGGGGAAAAACTGTTTTTT.

The rearrangement links TRBV20-1 to TRBJ2-1, with TRBD1 identical over 7 bases. Germline CDR1 is DFQATT and CDR2 is SNEGSKA (reference sequence). The CDR3 contains 11 residues. V shed 4 bases and J 10 bases; nucleotides not matched to a gene: 4. The CDR3 sequence: CSAIRGPEQFF. CDR3 coding DNA: TGCAGTGCTATTAGGGGGCCCGAGCAGTTCTTC.

The chain combines TRBV20-1 with TRBJ1-4, with TRBD1 matching 7 bases. Germline values: CDR1 DFQATT, CDR2 SNEGSKA (reference sequence). This CDR3 contains 12 residues. The CDR3 loop reads CSLRGRNEKLFF. The CDR3 DNA reads TGCAGCCTTAGGGGGCGTAATGAAAAACTGTTTTTT.

This chain uses TRBV18 with TRBJ2-1; D is unclear. Trimming left V 1 base short and J 8 bases short, with 6 bases between. Germline loops: CDR1 KGHSH, CDR2 LQKENI. The CDR3 totals 12 residues. The CDR3 spells CASSPQIHEQFF. DNA for the CDR3: TGTGCCAGCTCACCACAGATCCATGAGCAGTTCTTC.

In regard to this clonotype: At one end the junction does not follow the germline gene, possibly because of a read error. J is TRBJ2-7 and V is TRBV11-2, with D maybe TRBD2 (6 bases). Germline V gene lookup returns CDR1 SGHAT and CDR2 FQNNGV. This CDR3 region has 16 residues. CDR3 in amino acids: CANSFGGGKGSYEQYF. The CDR3 coding sequence is TGTGCCAACAGCTTCGGTGGGGGGAAAGGTTCCTACGAGCAGTACTTC.